One and the same sample provided the 23 T cell receptor beta chains below, sequenced in a study of T cell repertoires in cytomegalovirus infection. These receptors have no known antigen. Each CDR3 protein gets one entry after TCRdb re-called the reads with MiXCR. The sample consists of fewer than 1,000,000 distinct CDR3 sequences, approximately 33% of them appearing once. The sequencing here drew on cultured CD8+ T cells from PBMCs, taken from culture after CMV antigen stimulation. The source is a human donor in good health (CMV status not recorded). Some clones in this sample may be carry-over from other donors' samples.

This clonotype was detected only a few times. The rearrangement links TRBV7-9 to TRBJ1-2; D uncertain. The CDR3 covers 13 residues. Germline V gene sequence: CDR1 SEHNR, CDR2 FQNEAQ (reference sequence). V was pared by 0 bases and J by 6 bases, with 8 bases between. The CDR3 DNA follows: TGTGCCAGCAGCTTAGCGCTCGAGAATGGCTACACCTTC. Its translation: CASSLALENGYTF. Based on the CDR3 plus reference TRBV7-9 and TRBJ1-2, the full variable domain is DTGVSQNPRHKITKRGQNVTFRCDPISEHNRLYWYRQTLGQGPEFLTYFQNEAQLEKSRLLSDRFSAERPKGSFSTLEIQRTEQGDSAMYLCASSLALENGYTFGSGTRLTVV.

The rearrangement joins TRBV7-6 to TRBJ1-1; weak D call: TRBD1 (5 bases). The CDR3 is 14 residues long. V lost 1 base and J 3 bases, leaving 9 bases between the germline ends. The germline gives CDR1 SGHVS, CDR2 FNYEAQ. The CDR3 coding sequence is TGTGCCAGCAGCTTAGATTGGGGGGACACTGAAGCTTTCTTT. Translated: CASSLDWGDTEAFF. Using reference TRBV7-6 and TRBJ1-1 for the parts outside the CDR3, the full variable domain is GAGVSQSPRYKVTKRGQDVALRCDPISGHVSLYWYRQALGQGPEFLTYFNYEAQQDKSGLPNDRFSAERPEGSISTLTIQRTEQRDSAMYRCASSLDWGDTEAFFGQGTRLTVV.

This clonotype has a single count. The J gene is TRBJ2-5, the V gene TRBV19; no reliable D call. Germline lookup yields CDR1 LNHDA and CDR2 SQIVND (reference sequence). The V end lost 5 bases, the J end lost 5 bases, and 12 bases lay between the germline ends. The CDR3 has 13 residues. The CDR3, as DNA: TGTGCCAGTAGTCGTCAGGTCCACGAGACCCAGTACTTC. Protein product: CASSRQVHETQYF.

The genes are TRBV28 and TRBJ1-6; possibly TRBD1 for D (5 bases). Germline V gives CDR1 MDHEN, CDR2 SYDVKM. V lost 6 bases and J lost 7, with 13 bases in between. The CDR3 runs 14 residues. The CDR3 sequence is CASSPEGWNSPLHF. In DNA, the CDR3 is TGTGCCAGCAGCCCCGAGGGGTGGAATTCACCCCTCCACTTT.

On this clonotype: Since a much larger clone is just one base distant, this may be a read error. The chain links TRBV7-8 to TRBJ1-2; possible D gene TRBD1, 5 bases. The CDR3 runs 16 residues. In germline, CDR1 is SGHVS, CDR2 FQNEAQ. The chain's CDR3 is CVSSLAGSGPDYGYTF. CDR3 DNA: TGTGTCAGCAGCTTAGCGGGGTCAGGGCCCGACTATGGCTACACCTTC.

The V and J genes are TRBV2 and TRBJ1-6, with D uncertain. Trimming stripped 5 bases from V and 7 bases from J, with 12 bases between. The V gene's germline CDR1 is SNHLY and CDR2 FYNNEI. The CDR3 sequence is 14 residues long. CDR3 region: CASSRRRENSPLHF. The CDR3, as DNA: TGTGCCAGCAGTCGCCGAAGGGAGAATTCACCCCTCCACTTT.

About this clonotype itself: A read error may be the cause here, since a much bigger clone is one base away. The chain couples TRBV5-6 to TRBJ1-1; no reliable D call. V was clipped by 2 bases and J by 5 bases, with 7 bases between them. Germline CDR1 is SGHDT and CDR2 is YYEEEE. The CDR3 sequence is 12 residues long. CDR3: CASSFIGTEAFF. The CDR3 DNA reads TGTGCCAGCAGCTTTATTGGAACTGAAGCTTTCTTT.

The V gene is TRBV6-1, the J gene TRBJ2-1; 8 positions agree with TRBD2. The V segment lost 1 base and the J segment 4 bases; nucleotides outside the gene matches: 3. CDR1 and CDR2 from the germline V gene are MNHNS and SASEGT. The CDR3 consists of 15 residues. CDR3 sequence (DNA): TGTGCCAGCAGTGAAGAGCGGGGGCGTTACAATGAGCAGTTCTTC. Translated: CASSEERGRYNEQFF.

In its sample, this clonotype was seen a few times. The chain employs TRBV3-1 and TRBJ2-7, with 10 bases fitting TRBD1. Trimming at V came to 3 bases and at J to 6 bases, leaving 11 bases not matched to a gene. Germline V CDR1 and CDR2: LGHDT, YNNKEL (reference sequence). The CDR3 extends over 16 amino acids. CDR3 DNA sequence: TGTGCCAGCAGCCACCCCCAAGGGACAGGGGAAACCGAGCAGTACTTC. Translated: CASSHPQGTGETEQYF.

This sequence joins TRBV7-3 and TRBJ2-5; D gene uncertain. The J call is in doubt because the DNA end fits TRBJ2-1 better. The CDR3 contains 14 residues. CDR1 SGHTA and CDR2 FQGTGA come from the germline V gene. CDR3 nucleotide sequence: TGTGCCAGCAGCTTAACGGCCAGTCAAGAGACCCAGTTCTTC. Translated: CASSLTASQETQFF.

This clonotype showed up just a few times. The chain combines TRBV25-1 with TRBJ1-2, with 8 positions matching TRBD1. J lost 6 bases, V lost 6 bases, and 12 bases had no gene match. Germline assignment: CDR1 MGHDK and CDR2 SYGVNS. The CDR3 runs to 15 residues. CDR3 residues: CASSWTGPRIDGYTF. In DNA form, the CDR3 reads TGTGCCAGCAGCTGGACAGGGCCCCGTATAGATGGCTACACCTTC.

At least ten counts were recorded for this clonotype. The J gene is TRBJ2-7, the V gene TRBV7-8; a possible D gene is TRBD1 (5 bases). The CDR3 covers 12 residues. Germline lookup yields CDR1 SGHVS and CDR2 FQNEAQ. Trimming removed 5 bases from V and 3 bases from J, with 8 bases in between. CDR3 region: CASSAGIYEQYV. The CDR3 nucleotides are TGTGCCAGCAGCGCAGGGATCTACGAGCAGTACGTC.

CDR3 sequence reads: CASSLGAARFGTNEKLFF. CDR3 nucleotides: TGTGCCAGCAGCTTAGGGGCGGCGCGATTCGGTACTAATGAAAAACTGTTTTTT. The chain is built from TRBV7-6 and TRBJ1-4; D not resolved. Trimming took 1 base from V and 2 from J, leaving 17 bases between them. The CDR3 totals 18 residues. Germline V gene lookup returns CDR1 SGHVS and CDR2 FNYEAQ.

This clonotype was observed a few times. V usage is TRBV20-1 and J usage is TRBJ1-5; the D gene is possibly TRBD1 (6 bases). There are 15 residues in the CDR3. Trimming left V 6 bases short and J 0 bases short, with 15 bases between. CDR1 is DFQATT and CDR2 is SNEGSKA in the germline V gene (reference sequence). CDR3 region: CSARTENYSNQPQHF. The DNA for the CDR3 is TGCAGTGCGCGGACAGAAAATTATAGCAATCAGCCCCAGCATTTT.

The rearrangement links TRBV7-6 to TRBJ1-1; 9 bases fit TRBD1. The germline gives CDR1 SGHVS, CDR2 FNYEAQ. CDR3 length equals 14 residues. J was trimmed by 6 bases and V by 4 bases; bases with no gene match: 6. The CDR3 nucleotides read TGTGCCAGCAGCTCCGGACAGGGGCGGCCTGAAGCTTTCTTT. Its protein is CASSSGQGRPEAFF.

The gene calls are TRBV5-1 and TRBJ2-5; tentatively, D is TRBD1 (6 bases). Trimming stripped 4 bases from V and 0 bases from J, with 13 bases between. The germline gives CDR1 SGHRS, CDR2 YFSETQ. The CDR3 totals 15 residues. CDR3 sequence (DNA): TGCGCCAGCAGCCGGACCGCAGGGGACCAAGAGACCCAGTACTTC. Translated: CASSRTAGDQETQYF.

The sample holds a few counts of this clonotype. The CDR3 coding sequence is TGTGCCAGCAGTCCCGAGGGAGCGGGGTATTACAATGAGCAGTTCTTC. Translation: CASSPEGAGYYNEQFF. The chain uses TRBV6-2 or TRBV6-3 and TRBJ2-1; 7 nucleotides agree with TRBD2. Germline CDR1 reads MNHEY; CDR2 reads SVGEGT. J lost 4 bases, V lost 5 bases, and 11 bases had no gene match. The length of the CDR3 is 16 residues.

This clonotype was counted a few times. The chain uses TRBV4-3 and TRBJ2-3; D is perhaps TRBD2 (5 bases). This CDR3 contains 14 residues. Germline V gene data show CDR1 as LGHNA and CDR2 as YSLEER. V lost 1 base, J lost 3 bases, and 8 bases lay in between. The CDR3 nucleotides read TGCGCCAGCAGCCAAGCTTCGGGAACAGATACGCAGTATTTT. This codes for CASSQASGTDTQYF.

This clonotype was observed a handful of times. This chain connects TRBV2 to TRBJ1-6, with D maybe TRBD1 (6 bases). V was trimmed by 7 bases and J by 9 bases, leaving 13 bases between them. This CDR3 region has 13 residues. From germline, CDR1 is SNHLY and CDR2 FYNNEI. CDR3 bases: TGTGCCAGCAAGGGGGGGGAGGGTTCACCCCTCCACTTT. Translating gives CASKGGEGSPLHF. Full variable domain (remainder filled in from reference TRBV2 and TRBJ1-6): EPEVTQTPSHQVTQMGQEVILRCVPISNHLYFYWYRQILGQKVEFLVSFYNNEISEKSEIFDDQFSVERPDGSNFTLKIRSTKLEDSAMYFCASKGGEGSPLHFGNGTRLTVT.

The CDR3, as DNA: TGCAGCGCCCCACAGGGGAACTATGGCTACACCTTC. Translating gives CSAPQGNYGYTF. The rearrangement uses TRBV29-1 and TRBJ1-2; 7 bases align to TRBD1. CDR1 and CDR2 (germline): SQVTM, ANQGSEA. With V trimmed by 7 bases and J by 2 bases, 4 bases remained unmatched. CDR3 length equals 12 residues.

This chain joins TRBV19 and TRBJ2-3; no clear D. This CDR3 has 14 amino acids. From germline, CDR1 is LNHDA and CDR2 SQIVND (reference sequence). The germline V and J ends were trimmed by 3 bases and 0 bases, with 7 bases remaining between them. The CDR3 DNA follows: TGTGCCAGTAGTATGTCTGGGAGCACAGATACGCAGTATTTT. This gives the protein CASSMSGSTDTQYF.

This clonotype has at least ten counts. The chain employs TRBV12-3 or TRBV12-4 and TRBJ2-6; weak D call: TRBD1 (5 bases). There are 15 residues in the CDR3. The V end was cut by 6 bases, the J end by 0 bases, with 9 bases between. This chain's CDR3 is CASRRRGSGANVLTF. The CDR3 DNA follows: TGTGCCAGCAGACGAAGGGGCTCTGGGGCCAACGTCCTGACTTTC.

This clonotype has just a few counts. The chain couples TRBV5-4 to TRBJ1-1; D is undetermined. Germline lookup yields CDR1 SGHNT and CDR2 YYREEE (reference sequence). V lost 3 bases and J 2 bases, leaving 8 bases between the germline ends. CDR3 length equals 13 residues. CDR3 sequence: CASSYWSNTEAFF. CDR3 DNA sequence: TGTGCCAGCAGCTACTGGAGTAACACTGAAGCTTTCTTT. Combining the CDR3 with reference TRBV5-4 and TRBJ1-1 gives the whole variable domain ETGVTQSPTHLIKTRGQQVTLRCSSQSGHNTVSWYQQALGQGPQFIFQYYREEENGRGNFPPRFSGLQFPNYSSELNVNALELDDSALYLCASSYWSNTEAFFGQGTRLTVV.